The sequence of this TCR beta chain was determined in a study of blood T cell repertoires in COVID-19. TCRdb's table, derived via immunoSEQ multiplex PCR, lists solely in-frame clones and lacks some. This table has approximately 450,000 clones, approximately 90% appearing once. The CDR3 extends over 18 amino acids. CDR1 is SNHLY and CDR2 is FYNNEI in the germline V gene. V gave up 6 bases and J gave up 2 bases; unmatched junction bases: 13. The sample consisted of peripheral blood. The receptor's source is a woman between 25 and 40 years old with acute or convalescent COVID-19. The chain combines TRBV2 with TRBJ2-2; 9 positions agree with TRBD2. The DNA of the CDR3 is TGTGCCAGCAGGACCCTTAAAAGCGGGGGGCCAAACACCGGGGAGCTGTTTTTT. It translates to CASRTLKSGGPNTGELFF.